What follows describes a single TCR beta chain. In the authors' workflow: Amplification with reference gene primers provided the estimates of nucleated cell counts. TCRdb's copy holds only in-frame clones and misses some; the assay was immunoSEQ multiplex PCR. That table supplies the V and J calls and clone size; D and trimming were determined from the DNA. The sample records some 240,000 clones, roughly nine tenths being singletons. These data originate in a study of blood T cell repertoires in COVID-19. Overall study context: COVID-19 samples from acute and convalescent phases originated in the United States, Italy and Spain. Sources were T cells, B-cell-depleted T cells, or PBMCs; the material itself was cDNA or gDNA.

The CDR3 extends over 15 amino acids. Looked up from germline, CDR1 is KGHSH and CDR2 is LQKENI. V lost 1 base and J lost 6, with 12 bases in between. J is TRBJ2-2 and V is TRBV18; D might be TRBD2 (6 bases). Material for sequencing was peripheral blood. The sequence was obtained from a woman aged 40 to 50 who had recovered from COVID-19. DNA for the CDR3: TGTGCCAGCTCACCACAGTCGGGGGACGCCGGGGAGCTGTTTTTT. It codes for CASSPQSGDAGELFF.